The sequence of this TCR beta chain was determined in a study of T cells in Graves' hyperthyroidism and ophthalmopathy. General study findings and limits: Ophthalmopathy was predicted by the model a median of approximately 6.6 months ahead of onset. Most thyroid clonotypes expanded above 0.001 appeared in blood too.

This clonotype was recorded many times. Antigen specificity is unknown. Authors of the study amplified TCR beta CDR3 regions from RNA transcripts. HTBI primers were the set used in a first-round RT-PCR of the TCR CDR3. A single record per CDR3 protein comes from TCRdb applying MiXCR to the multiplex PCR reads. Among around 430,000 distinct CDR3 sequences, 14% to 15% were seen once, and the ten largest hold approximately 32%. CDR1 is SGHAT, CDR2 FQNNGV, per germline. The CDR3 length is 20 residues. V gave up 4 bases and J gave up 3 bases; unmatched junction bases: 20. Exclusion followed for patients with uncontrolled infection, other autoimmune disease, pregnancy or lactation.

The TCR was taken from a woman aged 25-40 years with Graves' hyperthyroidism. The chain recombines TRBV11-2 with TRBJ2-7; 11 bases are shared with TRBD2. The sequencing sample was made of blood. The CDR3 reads CASSSGLADTPPKMYYEQYF. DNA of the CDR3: TGTGCCAGCAGCTCGGGACTAGCGGATACCCCCCCCAAGATGTACTACGAGCAGTACTTC.